This T cell receptor beta chain was recorded in a study of blood T cell repertoires in COVID-19. Whole-study context: T cells, B-cell-depleted T cells, or PBMCs provided the cDNA or gDNA that served as material.

Clones were sequenced by immunoSEQ multiplex PCR, and TCRdb holds only the in-frame ones, with some missing. The sample consists of about 400,000 clones, 89% of them appearing once. Participants spanned ages roughly 18 to 90 years and resided in 20 to 30 US areas. For recovered donors of Cohort 3, there were two negative PCRs, clearance, or symptom resolution. Trimming cost V 5 bases and J 1 base; bases outside gene matches: 11. CDR3 length: 17 residues. Germline assignment: CDR1 SEHNR and CDR2 FQNEAQ (reference sequence). The receptor's source is a woman aged 25 to 45 who had recovered from COVID-19. The chain combines TRBV7-9 with TRBJ2-1; TRBD1 matches at 7 bases. Sequencing input: PBMCs or T cells enriched from blood (not recorded which). The CDR3 DNA follows: TGTGCCAGCAGCGACCGAAGGACAGGCGAATCCTACAATGAGCAGTTCTTC. Its translation: CASSDRRTGESYNEQFF.